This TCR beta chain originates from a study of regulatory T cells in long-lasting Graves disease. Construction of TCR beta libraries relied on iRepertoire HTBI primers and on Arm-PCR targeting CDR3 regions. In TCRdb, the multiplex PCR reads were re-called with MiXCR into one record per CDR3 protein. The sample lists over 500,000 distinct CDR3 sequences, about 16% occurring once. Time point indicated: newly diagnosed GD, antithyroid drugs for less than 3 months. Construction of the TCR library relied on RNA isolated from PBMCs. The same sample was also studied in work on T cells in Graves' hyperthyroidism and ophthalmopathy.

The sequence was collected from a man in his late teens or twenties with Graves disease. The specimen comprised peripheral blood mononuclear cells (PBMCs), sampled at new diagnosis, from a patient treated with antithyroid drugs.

For the CDR3, the DNA is TGTGCCAGCAGCTTAACGCGTCCGGGACGAGATAGCAATCAGCCCCAGCATTTT. It is translated as CASSLTRPGRDSNQPQHF. V gene TRBV11-3 combines with J gene TRBJ1-5; possible D gene TRBD1, 5 bases. CDR3 size: 18 residues. Trimming pared 2 bases from V and 0 bases from J, leaving 17 bases between. Per the germline V gene, CDR1 is SGHNT and CDR2 is YENEEA. Looking up the rest from reference TRBV11-3 and TRBJ1-5 gives the full variable domain: EAGVVQSPRYKIIEKKQPVAFWCNPISGHNTLYWYLQNLGQGPELLIRYENEEAVDDSQLPKDRFSAERLKGVDSTLKIQPAELGDSAVYLCASSLTRPGRDSNQPQHFGDGTRLSIL.